The 9 T cell receptor beta chains below all came from one sample that was sequenced in a study of blood T cell repertoires in COVID-19. The repertoire was sequenced with immunoSEQ multiplex PCR; TCRdb's copy has only in-frame clones and lacks some. The sample records about 120,000 clones, 88% being singletons. Sequenced: peripheral blood. The receptors shown here come from a woman aged 50 to 65 with acute or convalescent COVID-19.

The rearrangement uses TRBV4-2 and TRBJ2-6, with TRBD1 identical over 7 bases. The V gene end was trimmed by 4 bases and the J gene end by 3 bases; junction bases not matched to a gene: 6. Per germline, CDR1 LGHNA and CDR2 YNFKEQ. The CDR3 covers 16 residues. The CDR3 DNA follows: TGTGCCAGCAGCCCACAGGGGAAAGATGGGGCCAACGTCCTGACTTTC. It specifies CASSPQGKDGANVLTF.

The chain joins TRBV11-2 to TRBJ2-7, with 7 nucleotides matching TRBD1. The CDR3 runs 15 residues. The V segment lost 5 bases and the J segment 3 bases; nucleotides outside the gene matches: 10. Germline loops: CDR1 SGHAT, CDR2 FQNNGV. The CDR3 nucleotides are TGTGCCAGCAGCCCTCGACAGGGACAATACTACGAGCAGTACTTC. Encoded protein: CASSPRQGQYYEQYF.

This chain uses TRBV24-1 with TRBJ2-1, with 13 bases that match TRBD2. This CDR3 spans 16 amino acids. V lost 2 bases, J lost 3 bases, and 0 bases stayed unmatched. Per the germline V gene, CDR1 is KGHDR and CDR2 is SFDVKD. CDR3 sequence (DNA): TGTGCCACCAGTGATTGGACTAGCGGGGGCTACAATGAGCAGTTCTTC. The encoded protein is CATSDWTSGGYNEQFF.

V gene TRBV7-4 combines with J gene TRBJ1-3; D remains unclear. CDR1 is SGHVT and CDR2 is SQSDAQ in the germline V gene. V dropped 6 bases and J dropped 4 bases, with 16 bases sitting between them. The CDR3 is 15 residues long. Here the CDR3 DNA reads TGTGCCAGCAGTCCCACCCGGGAGGTAGGAAACACCATATATTTT. This encodes CASSPTREVGNTIYF.

This clone has a single count. The V and J genes are TRBV9 and TRBJ2-1; D perhaps matches TRBD2 (5 bases). Looked up from germline, CDR1 is SGDLS and CDR2 is YYNGEE. V dropped 3 bases and J dropped 1 base, with 11 bases sitting between them. This CDR3 has 15 amino acids. In DNA form, the CDR3 reads TGTGCCAGCAGCGCTCAAGGGAGTTCCTACAATGAGCAGTTCTTC. Translated, it gives CASSAQGSSYNEQFF.

The V and J genes are TRBV5-6 and TRBJ2-3; 8 bases line up with TRBD2. The germline V gene encodes CDR1 SGHDT and CDR2 YYEEEE. Losses at the gene ends were 6 bases for V and 0 bases for J; bases not matched to a gene: 15. The CDR3 runs to 18 residues. CDR3 DNA sequence: TGTGCCAGCAAACGGACTAGCTACCGATCTCCTAGCACAGATACGCAGTATTTT. Its translation is CASKRTSYRSPSTDTQYF.

The chain recombines TRBV6-1 with TRBJ2-2; the match to TRBD2 covers 13 bases. With V trimmed by 1 base and J by 3 bases, 2 bases remained unmatched. CDR1 is MNHNS, CDR2 SASEGT, per germline. The CDR3 loop spans 17 amino acids. The CDR3 DNA reads as TGTGCCAGCAGTGAAGGGGGACTAGCGGGGTACACCGGGGAGCTGTTTTTT. Protein product: CASSEGGLAGYTGELFF.

J is TRBJ2-1 and V is TRBV4-2; 8 nucleotides line up with TRBD2. Germline V gene lookup returns CDR1 LGHNA and CDR2 YNFKEQ. The CDR3 has 12 residues. With 4 bases clipped from V and 10 bases from J, the junction kept 3 bases outside the gene matches. This CDR3 reads CASSRSGNEQFF. CDR3 DNA sequence: TGTGCCAGCAGCCGTAGCGGGAACGAGCAGTTCTTC.

This chain connects TRBV10-1 to TRBJ1-1; D uncertain. Germline V gene sequence: CDR1 WNHNN, CDR2 SYGVQD (reference sequence). The CDR3 has 13 amino acids. Trimming stripped 2 bases from V and 0 bases from J, with 4 bases between. DNA for the CDR3: TGCGCCAGCAGTGAGACGGTGAACACTGAAGCTTTCTTT. Translation gives CASSETVNTEAFF.